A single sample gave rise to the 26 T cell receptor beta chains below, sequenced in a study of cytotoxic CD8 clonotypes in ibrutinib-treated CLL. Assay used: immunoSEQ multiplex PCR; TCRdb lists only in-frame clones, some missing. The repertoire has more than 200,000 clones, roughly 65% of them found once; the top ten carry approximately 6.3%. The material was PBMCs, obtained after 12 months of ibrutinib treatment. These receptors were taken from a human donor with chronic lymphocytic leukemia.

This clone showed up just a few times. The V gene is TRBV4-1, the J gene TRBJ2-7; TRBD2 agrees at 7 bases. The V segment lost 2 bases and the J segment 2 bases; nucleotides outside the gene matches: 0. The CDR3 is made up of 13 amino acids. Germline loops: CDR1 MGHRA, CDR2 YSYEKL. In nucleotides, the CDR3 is TGCGCCAGCAGCCAAACTAGCGCCTACGAGCAGTACTTC. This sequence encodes CASSQTSAYEQYF.

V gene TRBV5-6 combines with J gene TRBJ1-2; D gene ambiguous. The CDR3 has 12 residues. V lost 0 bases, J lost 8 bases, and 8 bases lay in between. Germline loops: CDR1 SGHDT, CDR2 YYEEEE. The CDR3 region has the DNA TGTGCCAGCAGCTTGGAAGGTTTAGGCTACACCTTC. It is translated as CASSLEGLGYTF.

This CDR3 reads CASSLARSSGANVLTF. The CDR3 nucleotides read TGTGCCAGCAGCTTAGCGAGAAGCTCTGGGGCCAACGTCCTGACTTTC. The J gene is TRBJ2-6, the V gene TRBV7-9; D is uncertain. CDR1 is SEHNR, CDR2 FQNEAQ, per germline (reference sequence). The V end was cut by 0 bases, the J end by 0 bases, with 6 bases between. The CDR3 extends over 16 amino acids.

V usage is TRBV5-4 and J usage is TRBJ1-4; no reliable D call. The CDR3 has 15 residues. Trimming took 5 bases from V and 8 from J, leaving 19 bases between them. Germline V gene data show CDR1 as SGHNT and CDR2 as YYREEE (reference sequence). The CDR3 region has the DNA TGTGCCAGCAGTTCTCGCGGCGCCTTGGACGAAAAACTGTTTTTT. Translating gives CASSSRGALDEKLFF. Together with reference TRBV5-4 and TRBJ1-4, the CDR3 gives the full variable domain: ETGVTQSPTHLIKTRGQQVTLRCSSQSGHNTVSWYQQALGQGPQFIFQYYREEENGRGNFPPRFSGLQFPNYSSELNVNALELDDSALYLCASSSRGALDEKLFFGSGTQLSVL.

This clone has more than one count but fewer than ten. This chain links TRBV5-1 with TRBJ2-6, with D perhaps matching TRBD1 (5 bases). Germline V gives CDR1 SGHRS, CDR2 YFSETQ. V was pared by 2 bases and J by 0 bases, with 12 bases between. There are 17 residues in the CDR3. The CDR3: CASSFTTGISGANVLTF. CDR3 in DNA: TGCGCCAGCAGCTTTACCACAGGCATCTCTGGGGCCAACGTCCTGACTTTC.

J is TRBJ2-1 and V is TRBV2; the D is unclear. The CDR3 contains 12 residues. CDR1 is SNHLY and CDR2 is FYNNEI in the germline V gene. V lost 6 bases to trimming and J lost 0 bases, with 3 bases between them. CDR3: CASRSSYNEQFF. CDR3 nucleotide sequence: TGTGCCAGCAGGAGCTCCTACAATGAGCAGTTCTTC. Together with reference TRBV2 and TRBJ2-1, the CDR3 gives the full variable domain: EPEVTQTPSHQVTQMGQEVILRCVPISNHLYFYWYRQILGQKVEFLVSFYNNEISEKSEIFDDQFSVERPDGSNFTLKIRSTKLEDSAMYFCASRSSYNEQFFGPGTRLTVL.

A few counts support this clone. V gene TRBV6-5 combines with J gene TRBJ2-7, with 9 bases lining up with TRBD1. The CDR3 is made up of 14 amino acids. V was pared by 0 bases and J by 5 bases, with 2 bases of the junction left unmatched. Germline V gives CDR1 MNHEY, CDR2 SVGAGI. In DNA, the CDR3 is TGTGCCAGCAGTTACTCACAGGGGGCGGACGAGCAGTACTTC. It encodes CASSYSQGADEQYF.

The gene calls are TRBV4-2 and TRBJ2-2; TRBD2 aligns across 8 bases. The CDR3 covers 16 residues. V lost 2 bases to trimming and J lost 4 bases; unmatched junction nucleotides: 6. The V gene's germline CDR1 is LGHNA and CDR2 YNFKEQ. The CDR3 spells CASSQFVGTSTGELFF. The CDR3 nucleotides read TGTGCCAGCAGCCAATTCGTTGGGACTAGCACCGGGGAGCTGTTTTTT.

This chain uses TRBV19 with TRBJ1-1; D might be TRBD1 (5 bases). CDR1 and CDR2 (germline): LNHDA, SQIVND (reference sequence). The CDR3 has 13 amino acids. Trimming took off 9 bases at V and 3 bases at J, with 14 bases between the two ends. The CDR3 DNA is TGTGCCAGCCGGGACTCGTTTTACACTGAAGCTTTCTTT. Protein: CASRDSFYTEAFF.

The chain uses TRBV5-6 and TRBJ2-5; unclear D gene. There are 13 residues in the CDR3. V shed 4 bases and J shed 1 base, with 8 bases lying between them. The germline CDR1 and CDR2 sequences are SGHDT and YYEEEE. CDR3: CASSLTPQETQYF. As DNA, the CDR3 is TGTGCCAGCAGCCTGACACCCCAAGAGACCCAGTACTTC.

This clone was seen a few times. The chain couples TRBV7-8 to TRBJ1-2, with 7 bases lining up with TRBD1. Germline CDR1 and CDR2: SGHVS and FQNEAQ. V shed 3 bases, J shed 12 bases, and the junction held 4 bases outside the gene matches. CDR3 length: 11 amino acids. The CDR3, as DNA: TGTGCCAGCAGCTTGCAGGGGGTACACACCTTC. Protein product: CASSLQGVHTF.

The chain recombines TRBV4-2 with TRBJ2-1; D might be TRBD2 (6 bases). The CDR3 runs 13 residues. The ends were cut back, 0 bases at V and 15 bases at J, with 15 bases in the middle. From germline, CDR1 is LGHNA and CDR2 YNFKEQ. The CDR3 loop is CASSQDKGTPPFF. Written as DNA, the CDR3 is TGTGCCAGCAGCCAAGATAAAGGGACTCCCCCGTTCTTC.

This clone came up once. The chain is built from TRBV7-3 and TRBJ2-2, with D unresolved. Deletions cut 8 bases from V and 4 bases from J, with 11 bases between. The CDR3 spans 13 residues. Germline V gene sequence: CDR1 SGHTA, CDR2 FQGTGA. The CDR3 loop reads CASETRRTGELFF. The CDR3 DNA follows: TGTGCCAGCGAGACGCGACGCACCGGGGAGCTGTTTTTT.

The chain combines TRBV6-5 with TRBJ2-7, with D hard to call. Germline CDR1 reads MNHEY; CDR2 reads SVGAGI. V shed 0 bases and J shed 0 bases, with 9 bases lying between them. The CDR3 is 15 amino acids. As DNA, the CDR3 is TGTGCCAGCAGTTACTCGCCAGCCAGCTCCTACGAGCAGTACTTC. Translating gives CASSYSPASSYEQYF.

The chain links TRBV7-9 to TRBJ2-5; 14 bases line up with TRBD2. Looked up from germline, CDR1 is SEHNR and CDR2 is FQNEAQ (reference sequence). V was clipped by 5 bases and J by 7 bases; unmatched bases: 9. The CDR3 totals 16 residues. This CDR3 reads CASSPQGTSGSATQYF. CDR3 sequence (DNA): TGTGCCAGCAGCCCTCAAGGGACTAGCGGGAGTGCGACCCAGTACTTC.

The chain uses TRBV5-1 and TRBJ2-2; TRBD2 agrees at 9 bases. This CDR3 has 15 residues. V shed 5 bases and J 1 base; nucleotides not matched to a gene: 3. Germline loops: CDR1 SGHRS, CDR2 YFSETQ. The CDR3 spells CASSSSGVNTGELFF. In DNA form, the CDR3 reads TGCGCCAGCAGTTCTAGCGGGGTGAACACCGGGGAGCTGTTTTTT.

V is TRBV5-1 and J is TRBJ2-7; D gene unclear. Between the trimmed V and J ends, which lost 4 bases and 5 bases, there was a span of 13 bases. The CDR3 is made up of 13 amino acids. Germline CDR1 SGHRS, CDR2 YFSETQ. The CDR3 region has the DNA TGCGCCAGCAGCCTCATCATCGACGACGAGCAGTACTTC. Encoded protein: CASSLIIDDEQYF. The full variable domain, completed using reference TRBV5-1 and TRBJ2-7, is KAGVTQTPRYLIKTRGQQVTLSCSPISGHRSVSWYQQTPGQGLQFLFEYFSETQRNKGNFPGRFSGRQFSNSRSEMNVSTLELGDSALYLCASSLIIDDEQYFGPGTRLTVT.

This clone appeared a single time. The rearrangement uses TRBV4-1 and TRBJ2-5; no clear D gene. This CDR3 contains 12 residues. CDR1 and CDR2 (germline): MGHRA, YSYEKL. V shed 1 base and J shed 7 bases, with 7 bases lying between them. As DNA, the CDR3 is TGCGCCAGCAGCCAAGCCCCCGGGACCCAGTACTTC. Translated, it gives CASSQAPGTQYF.

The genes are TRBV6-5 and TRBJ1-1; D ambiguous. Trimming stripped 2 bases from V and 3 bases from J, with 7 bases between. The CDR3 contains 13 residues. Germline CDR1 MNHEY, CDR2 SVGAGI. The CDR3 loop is CASSYRLDTEAFF. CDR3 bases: TGTGCCAGCAGTTACCGGCTCGACACTGAAGCTTTCTTT.

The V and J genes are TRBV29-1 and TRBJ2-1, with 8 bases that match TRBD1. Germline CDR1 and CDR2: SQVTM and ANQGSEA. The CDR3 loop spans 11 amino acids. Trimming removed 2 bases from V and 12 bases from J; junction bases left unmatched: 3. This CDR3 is CSVEWGTGQFF. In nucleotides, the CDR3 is TGCAGCGTTGAATGGGGGACAGGGCAGTTCTTC.

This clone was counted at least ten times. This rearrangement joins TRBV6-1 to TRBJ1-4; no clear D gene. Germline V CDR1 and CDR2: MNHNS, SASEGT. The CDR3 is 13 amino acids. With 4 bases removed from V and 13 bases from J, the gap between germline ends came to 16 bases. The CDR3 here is CASSVKSLTGLFF. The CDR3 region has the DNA TGTGCCAGCAGTGTTAAGAGCCTGACCGGACTGTTTTTT.

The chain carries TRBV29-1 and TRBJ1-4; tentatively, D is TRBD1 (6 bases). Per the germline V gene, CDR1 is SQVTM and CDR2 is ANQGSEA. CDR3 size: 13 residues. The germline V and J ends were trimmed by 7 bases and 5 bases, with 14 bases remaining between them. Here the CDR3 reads CSAKGGSNEKLFF. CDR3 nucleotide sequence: TGCAGCGCCAAAGGGGGATCGAATGAAAAACTGTTTTTT.

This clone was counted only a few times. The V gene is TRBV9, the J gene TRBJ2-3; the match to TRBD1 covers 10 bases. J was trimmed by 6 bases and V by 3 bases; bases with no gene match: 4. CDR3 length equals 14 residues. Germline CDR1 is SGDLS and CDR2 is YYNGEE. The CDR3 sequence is CASSETGGRDTQYF. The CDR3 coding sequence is TGTGCCAGCAGCGAGACAGGGGGCAGGGATACGCAGTATTTT.

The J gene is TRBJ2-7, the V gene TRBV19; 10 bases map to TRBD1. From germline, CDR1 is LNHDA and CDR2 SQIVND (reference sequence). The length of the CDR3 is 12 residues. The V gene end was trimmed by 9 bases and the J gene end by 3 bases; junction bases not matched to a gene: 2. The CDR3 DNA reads TGTGCCAGCGGGACAGGGGACTACGAGCAGTACTTC. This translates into CASGTGDYEQYF.

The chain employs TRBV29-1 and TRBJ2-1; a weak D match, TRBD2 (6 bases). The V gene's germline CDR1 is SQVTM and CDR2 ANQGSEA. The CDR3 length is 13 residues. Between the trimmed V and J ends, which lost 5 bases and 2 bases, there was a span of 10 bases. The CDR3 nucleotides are TGCAGCGTTACCCGGGGGACCTACAATGAGCAGTTCTTC. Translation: CSVTRGTYNEQFF.

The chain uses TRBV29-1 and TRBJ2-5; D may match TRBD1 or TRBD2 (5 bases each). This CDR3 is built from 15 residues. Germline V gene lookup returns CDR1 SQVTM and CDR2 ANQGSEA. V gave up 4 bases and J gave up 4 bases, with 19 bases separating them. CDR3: CSVVKLGEGLETQYF. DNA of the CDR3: TGCAGCGTTGTGAAATTGGGGGAAGGATTAGAGACCCAGTACTTC.